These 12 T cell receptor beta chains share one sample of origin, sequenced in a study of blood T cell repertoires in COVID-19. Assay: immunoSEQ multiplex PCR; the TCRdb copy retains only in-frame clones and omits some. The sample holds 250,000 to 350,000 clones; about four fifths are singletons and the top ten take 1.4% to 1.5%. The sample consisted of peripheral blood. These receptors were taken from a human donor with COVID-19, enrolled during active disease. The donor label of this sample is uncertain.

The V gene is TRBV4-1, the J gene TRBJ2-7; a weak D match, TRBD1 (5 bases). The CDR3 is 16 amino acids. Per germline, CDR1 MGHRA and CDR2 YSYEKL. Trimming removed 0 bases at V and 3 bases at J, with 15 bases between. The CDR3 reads CASSQDHGARGYEQYF. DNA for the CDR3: TGCGCCAGCAGCCAAGATCATGGGGCGCGAGGCTACGAGCAGTACTTC.

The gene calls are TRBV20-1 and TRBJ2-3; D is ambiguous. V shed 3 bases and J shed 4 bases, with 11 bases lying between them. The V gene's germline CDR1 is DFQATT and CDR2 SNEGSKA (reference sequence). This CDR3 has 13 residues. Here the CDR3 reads CSASRQFSDTQYF. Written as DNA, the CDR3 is TGCAGTGCTAGTAGACAATTTTCAGATACGCAGTATTTT.

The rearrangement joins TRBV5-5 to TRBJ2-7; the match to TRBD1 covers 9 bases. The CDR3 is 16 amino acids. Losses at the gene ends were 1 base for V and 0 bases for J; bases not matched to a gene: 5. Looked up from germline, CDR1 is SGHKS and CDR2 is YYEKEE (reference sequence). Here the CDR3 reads CASSLRTGAGSYEQYF. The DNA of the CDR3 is TGTGCCAGCAGCTTGCGGACAGGGGCCGGCTCCTACGAGCAGTACTTC.

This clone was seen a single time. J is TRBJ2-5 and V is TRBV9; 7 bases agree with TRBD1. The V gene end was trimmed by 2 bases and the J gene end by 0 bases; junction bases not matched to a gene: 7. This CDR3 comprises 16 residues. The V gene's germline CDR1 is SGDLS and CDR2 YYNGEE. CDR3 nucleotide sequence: TGTGCCAGCAGCGTCACAGGGGCCATGTACCAAGAGACCCAGTACTTC. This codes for CASSVTGAMYQETQYF.

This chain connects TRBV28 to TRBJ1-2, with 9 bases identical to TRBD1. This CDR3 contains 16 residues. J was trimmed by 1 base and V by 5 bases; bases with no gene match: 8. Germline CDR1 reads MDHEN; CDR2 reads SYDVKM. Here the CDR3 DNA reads TGTGCCAGCAGTCCCGGGACAGGGAAGGGTAACTATGGCTACACCTTC. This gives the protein CASSPGTGKGNYGYTF.

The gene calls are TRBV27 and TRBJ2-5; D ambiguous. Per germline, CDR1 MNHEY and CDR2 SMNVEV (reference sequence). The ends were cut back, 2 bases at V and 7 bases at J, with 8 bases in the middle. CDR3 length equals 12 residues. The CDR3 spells CASSLPPGTQYF. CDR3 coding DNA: TGTGCCAGCAGTTTACCCCCAGGGACCCAGTACTTC.

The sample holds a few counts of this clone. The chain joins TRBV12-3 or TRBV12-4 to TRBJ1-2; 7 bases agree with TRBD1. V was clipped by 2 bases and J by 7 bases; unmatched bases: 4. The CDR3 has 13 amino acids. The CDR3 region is CASSLMGQFGYTF. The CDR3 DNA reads TGTGCCAGCAGTTTAATGGGACAGTTTGGCTACACCTTC.

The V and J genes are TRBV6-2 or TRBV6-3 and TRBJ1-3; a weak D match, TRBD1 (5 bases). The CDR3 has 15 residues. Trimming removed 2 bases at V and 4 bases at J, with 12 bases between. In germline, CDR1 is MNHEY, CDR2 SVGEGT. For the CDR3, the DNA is TGTGCCAGCAGTTACGCCCCACAGGAGGGAAACACCATATATTTT. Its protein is CASSYAPQEGNTIYF.

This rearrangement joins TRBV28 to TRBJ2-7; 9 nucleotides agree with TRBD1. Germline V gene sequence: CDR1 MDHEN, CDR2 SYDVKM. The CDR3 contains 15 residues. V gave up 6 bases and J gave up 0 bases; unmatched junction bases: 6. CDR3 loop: CASSRGQGSSYEQYF. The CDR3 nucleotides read TGTGCCAGCAGCAGGGGACAGGGAAGCTCCTACGAGCAGTACTTC.

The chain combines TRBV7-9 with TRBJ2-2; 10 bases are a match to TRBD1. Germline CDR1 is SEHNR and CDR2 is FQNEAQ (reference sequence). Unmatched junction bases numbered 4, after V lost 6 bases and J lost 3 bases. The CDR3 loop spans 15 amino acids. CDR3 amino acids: CASRAGTGDTGELFF. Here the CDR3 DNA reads TGTGCCAGCAGGGCCGGGACAGGGGACACCGGGGAGCTGTTTTTT.

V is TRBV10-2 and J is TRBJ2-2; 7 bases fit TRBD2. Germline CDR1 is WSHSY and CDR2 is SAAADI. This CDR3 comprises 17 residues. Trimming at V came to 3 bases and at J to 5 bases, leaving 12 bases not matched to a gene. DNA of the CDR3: TGCGCCAGCAGTGACCCTCCTAGCGGACCGGGAACCGGGGAGCTGTTTTTT. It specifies CASSDPPSGPGTGELFF.

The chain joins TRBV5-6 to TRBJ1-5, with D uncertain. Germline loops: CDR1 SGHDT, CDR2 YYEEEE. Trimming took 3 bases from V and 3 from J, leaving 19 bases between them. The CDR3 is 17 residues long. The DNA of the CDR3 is TGTGCCAGCAGCTCACAATCGGGGTTGGACTCCAATCAGCCCCAGCATTTT. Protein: CASSSQSGLDSNQPQHF.